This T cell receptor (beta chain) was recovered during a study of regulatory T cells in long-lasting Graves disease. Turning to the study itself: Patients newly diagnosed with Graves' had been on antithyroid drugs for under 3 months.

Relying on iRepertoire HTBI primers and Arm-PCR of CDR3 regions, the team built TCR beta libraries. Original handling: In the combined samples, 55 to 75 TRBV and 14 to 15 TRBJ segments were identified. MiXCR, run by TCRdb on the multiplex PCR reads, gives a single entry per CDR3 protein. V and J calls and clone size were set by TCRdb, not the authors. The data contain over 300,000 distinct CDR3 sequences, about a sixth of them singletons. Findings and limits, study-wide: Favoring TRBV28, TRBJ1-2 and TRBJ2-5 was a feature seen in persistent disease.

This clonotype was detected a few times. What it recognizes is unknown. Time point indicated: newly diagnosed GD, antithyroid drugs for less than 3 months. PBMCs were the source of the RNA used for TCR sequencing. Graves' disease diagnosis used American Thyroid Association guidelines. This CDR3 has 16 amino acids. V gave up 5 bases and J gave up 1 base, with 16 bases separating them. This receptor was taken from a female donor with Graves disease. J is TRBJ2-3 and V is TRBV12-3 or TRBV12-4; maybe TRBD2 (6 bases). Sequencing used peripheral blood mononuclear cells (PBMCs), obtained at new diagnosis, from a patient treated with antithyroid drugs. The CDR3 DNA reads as TGTGCCAGCAGTCGCGCGACCGGGGGAGGCACAGATACGCAGTATTTT. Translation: CASSRATGGGTDTQYF.